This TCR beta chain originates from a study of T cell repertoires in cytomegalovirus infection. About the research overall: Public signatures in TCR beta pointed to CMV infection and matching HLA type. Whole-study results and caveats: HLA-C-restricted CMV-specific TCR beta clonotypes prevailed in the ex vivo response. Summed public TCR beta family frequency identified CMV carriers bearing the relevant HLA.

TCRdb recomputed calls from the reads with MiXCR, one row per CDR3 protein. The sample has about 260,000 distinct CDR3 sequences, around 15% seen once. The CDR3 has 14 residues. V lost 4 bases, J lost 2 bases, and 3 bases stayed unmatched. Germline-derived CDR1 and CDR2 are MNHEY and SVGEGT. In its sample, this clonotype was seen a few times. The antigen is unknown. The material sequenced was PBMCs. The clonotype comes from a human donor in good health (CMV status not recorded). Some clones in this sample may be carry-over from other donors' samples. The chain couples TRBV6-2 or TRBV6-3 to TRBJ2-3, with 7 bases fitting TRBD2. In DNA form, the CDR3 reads TGTGCCAGCAGTTCTAGCGGAACCACAGATACGCAGTATTTT. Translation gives CASSSSGTTDTQYF.